Detailed here is one TCR beta chain. This entry belongs to a study of multiple sclerosis patients with progressive multifocal leukoencephalopathy. Germline-derived CDR1 and CDR2 are MNHEY and SVGAGI. The CDR3 sequence is 14 residues long. V dropped 6 bases and J dropped 4; count of bases not matched to a gene: 6. Time point given: before natalizumab initiation. Repertoires were generated with immunoSEQ multiplex PCR, while TCRdb's copy carries only in-frame clones and drops some. This table has 25,000 to 35,000 clones, roughly 92% appearing once. The chain is built from TRBV6-5 and TRBJ1-3; 7 nucleotides align to TRBD1. Sequencing input: PBMCs. This clonotype was obtained from a man under 40 with multiple sclerosis. CDR3 region: CASSEQGTGNTIYF. The DNA of the CDR3 is TGTGCCAGCAGCGAACAGGGGACAGGAAACACCATATATTTT.